This TCR beta chain was sequenced in a study of blood T cell repertoires in COVID-19. Study-wide context: PBMCs, B-cell-depleted T cells, or T cells were the source of the cDNA or gDNA that made up the material.

The study counted Cohort 3 donors as recovered given two negative PCRs, clearance, or symptom resolution. Profiling relied on immunoSEQ multiplex PCR, and the TCRdb table lists in-frame clones only, not all of them. The table lists 200,000 to 300,000 clones, 86% of them singletons. The sample consisted of PBMCs or T cells enriched from blood (not recorded which). The TCR comes from a woman aged 45 to 65 who had recovered from COVID-19.

CDR3 loop: CASTMRPTEAFF. Here the CDR3 DNA reads TGTGCCAGCACCATGAGGCCCACTGAAGCTTTCTTT. This chain joins TRBV7-8 and TRBJ1-1, with D unclear. Between the trimmed V and J ends, which lost 7 bases and 4 bases, there was a span of 10 bases. This CDR3 is 12 amino acids long. Germline loops: CDR1 SGHVS, CDR2 FQNEAQ. The whole variable domain, filled in from reference TRBV7-8 and TRBJ1-1, reads GAGVSQSPRYKVAKRGQDVALRCDPISGHVSLFWYQQALGQGPEFLTYFQNEAQLDKSGLPSDRFFAERPEGSVSTLKIQRTQQEDSAVYLCASTMRPTEAFFGQGTRLTVV.